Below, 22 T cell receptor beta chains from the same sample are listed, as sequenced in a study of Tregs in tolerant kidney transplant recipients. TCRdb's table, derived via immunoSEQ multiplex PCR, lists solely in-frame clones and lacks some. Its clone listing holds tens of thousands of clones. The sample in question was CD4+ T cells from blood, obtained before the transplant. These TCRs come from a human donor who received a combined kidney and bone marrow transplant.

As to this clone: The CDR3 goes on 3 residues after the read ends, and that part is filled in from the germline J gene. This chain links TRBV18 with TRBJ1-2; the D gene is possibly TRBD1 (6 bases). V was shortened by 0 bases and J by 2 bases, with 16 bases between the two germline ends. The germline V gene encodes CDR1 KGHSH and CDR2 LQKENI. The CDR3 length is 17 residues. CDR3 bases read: TGTGCCAGCTCACCACCTGATCGCAGGACAGTAAACTATGGC. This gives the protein CASSPPDRRTVNYG. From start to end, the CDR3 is CASSPPDRRTVNYGYTF.

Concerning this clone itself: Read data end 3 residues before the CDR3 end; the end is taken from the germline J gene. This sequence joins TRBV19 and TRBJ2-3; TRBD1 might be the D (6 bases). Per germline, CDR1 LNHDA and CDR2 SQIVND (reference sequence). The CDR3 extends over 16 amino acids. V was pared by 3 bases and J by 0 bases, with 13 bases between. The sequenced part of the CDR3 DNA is TGTGCCAGTAGTATGGTCAGGGGAAAAAGCACAGATACG. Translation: CASSMVRGKSTDT. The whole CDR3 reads CASSMVRGKSTDTQYF.

Partial CDR3 DNA: TGCAGTGCTAGAGCAAACTTTAACAATGAG. Translated: CSARANFNNE. The whole CDR3 reads CSARANFNNEQFF. The genes are TRBV20-1 and TRBJ2-1; no reliable D call. From the germline J gene comes the end of the CDR3, since the read stops 3 residues before it. Germline V gene lookup returns CDR1 DFQATT and CDR2 SNEGSKA (reference sequence). The CDR3 contains 13 residues. V was shortened by 1 base and J by 5 bases, with 9 bases between the two germline ends.

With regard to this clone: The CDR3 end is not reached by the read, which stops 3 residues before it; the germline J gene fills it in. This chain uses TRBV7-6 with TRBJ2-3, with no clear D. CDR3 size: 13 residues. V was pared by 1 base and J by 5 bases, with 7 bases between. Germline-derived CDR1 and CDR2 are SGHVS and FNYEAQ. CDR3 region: CASSLEQLDTQYF. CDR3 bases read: TGTGCCAGCAGCTTAGAACAGCTAGATACG.

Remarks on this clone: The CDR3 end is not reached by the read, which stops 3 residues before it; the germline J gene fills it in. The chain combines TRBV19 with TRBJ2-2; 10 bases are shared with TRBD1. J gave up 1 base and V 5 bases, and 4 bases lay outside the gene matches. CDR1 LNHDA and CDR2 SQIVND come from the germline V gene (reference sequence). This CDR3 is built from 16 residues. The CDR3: CASSARDRGNTGELFF. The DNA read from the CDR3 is TGTGCCAGTAGTGCCCGGGACAGGGGGAACACCGGGGAG.

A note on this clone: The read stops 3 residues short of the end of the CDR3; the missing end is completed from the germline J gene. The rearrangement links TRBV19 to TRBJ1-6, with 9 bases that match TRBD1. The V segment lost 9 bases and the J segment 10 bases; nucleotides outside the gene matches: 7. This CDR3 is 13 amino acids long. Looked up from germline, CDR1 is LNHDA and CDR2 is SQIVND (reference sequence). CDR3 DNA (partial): TGTGCCAGGGAGACAGGGGGTAACTCACCC. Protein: CARETGGNSP. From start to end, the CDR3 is CARETGGNSPLHF.

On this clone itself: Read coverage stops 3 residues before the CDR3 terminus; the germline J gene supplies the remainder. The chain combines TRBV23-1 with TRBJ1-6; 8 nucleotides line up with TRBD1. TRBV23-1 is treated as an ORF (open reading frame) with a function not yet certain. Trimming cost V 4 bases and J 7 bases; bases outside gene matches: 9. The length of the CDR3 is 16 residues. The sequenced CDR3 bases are TGCGCCAGCAGTCGGCCCCGGGACAGGAAGAATTCACCC. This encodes CASSRPRDRKNSP. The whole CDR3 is CASSRPRDRKNSPLHF.

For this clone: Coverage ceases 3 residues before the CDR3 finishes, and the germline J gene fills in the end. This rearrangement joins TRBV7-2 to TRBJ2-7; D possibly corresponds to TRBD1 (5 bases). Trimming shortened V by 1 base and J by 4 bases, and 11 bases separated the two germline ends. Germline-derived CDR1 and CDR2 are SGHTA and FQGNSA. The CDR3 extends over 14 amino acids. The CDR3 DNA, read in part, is TGTGCCAGCAGCTTAGAAGGGAAGGGGTACGAG. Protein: CASSLEGKGYE. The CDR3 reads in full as CASSLEGKGYEQYF. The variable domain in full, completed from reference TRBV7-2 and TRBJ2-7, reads GAGVSQSPSNKVTEKGKDVELRCDPISGHTALYWYRQSLGQGLEFLIYFQGNSAPDKSGLPSDRFSAERTGGSVSTLTIQRTQQEDSAVYLCASSLEGKGYEQYFGPGTRLTVT.

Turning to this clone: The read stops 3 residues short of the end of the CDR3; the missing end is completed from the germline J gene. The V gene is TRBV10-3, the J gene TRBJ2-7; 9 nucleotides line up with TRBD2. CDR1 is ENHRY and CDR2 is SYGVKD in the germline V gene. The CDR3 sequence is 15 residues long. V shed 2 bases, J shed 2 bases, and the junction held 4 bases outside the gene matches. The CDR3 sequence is CAISETSGLTYEQYF. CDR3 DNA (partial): TGTGCCATCAGTGAGACTAGCGGGCTCACCTACGAG.

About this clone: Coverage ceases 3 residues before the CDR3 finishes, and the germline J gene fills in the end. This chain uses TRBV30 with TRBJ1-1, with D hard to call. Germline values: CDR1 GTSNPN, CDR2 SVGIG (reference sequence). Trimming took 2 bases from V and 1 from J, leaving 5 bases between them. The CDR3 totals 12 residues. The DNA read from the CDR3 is TGTGCCTGGAGTCATTCGAACACTGAA. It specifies CAWSHSNTE. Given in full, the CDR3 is CAWSHSNTEAFF.

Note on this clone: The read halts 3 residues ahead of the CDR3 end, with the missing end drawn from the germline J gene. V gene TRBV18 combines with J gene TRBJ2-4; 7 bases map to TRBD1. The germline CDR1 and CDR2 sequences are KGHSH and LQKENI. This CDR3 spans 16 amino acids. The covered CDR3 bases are TGTGCCAGCTCACCAACTCCATACCGGGACAGAGGGTAT. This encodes CASSPTPYRDRGY. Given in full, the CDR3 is CASSPTPYRDRGYQYF.

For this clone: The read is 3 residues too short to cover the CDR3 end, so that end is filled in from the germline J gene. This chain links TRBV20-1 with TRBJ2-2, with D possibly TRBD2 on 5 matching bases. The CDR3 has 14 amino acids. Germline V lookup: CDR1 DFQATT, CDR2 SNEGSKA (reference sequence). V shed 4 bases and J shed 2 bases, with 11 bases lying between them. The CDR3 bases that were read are TGCAGTGCTATAGGACTGGTCAACACCGGGGAG. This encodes CSAIGLVNTGE. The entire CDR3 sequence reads CSAIGLVNTGELFF.

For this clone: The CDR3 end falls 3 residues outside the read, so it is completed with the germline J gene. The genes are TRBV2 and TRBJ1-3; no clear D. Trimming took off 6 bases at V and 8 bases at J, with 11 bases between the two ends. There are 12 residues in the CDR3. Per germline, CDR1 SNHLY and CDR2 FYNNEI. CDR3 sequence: CASSPERYTIYF. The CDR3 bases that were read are TGTGCCAGCAGCCCTGAGCGATACACC. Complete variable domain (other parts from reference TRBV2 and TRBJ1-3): EPEVTQTPSHQVTQMGQEVILRCVPISNHLYFYWYRQILGQKVEFLVSFYNNEISEKSEIFDDQFSVERPDGSNFTLKIRSTKLEDSAMYFCASSPERYTIYFGEGSWLTVV.

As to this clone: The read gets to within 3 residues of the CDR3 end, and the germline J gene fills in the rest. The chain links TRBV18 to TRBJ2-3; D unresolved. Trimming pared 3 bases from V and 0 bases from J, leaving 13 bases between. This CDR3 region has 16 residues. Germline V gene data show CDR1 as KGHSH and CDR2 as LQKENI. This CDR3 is CASSPPRTYSTDTQYF. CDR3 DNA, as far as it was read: TGTGCCAGCTCACCGCCGCGCACTTATAGCACAGATACG.

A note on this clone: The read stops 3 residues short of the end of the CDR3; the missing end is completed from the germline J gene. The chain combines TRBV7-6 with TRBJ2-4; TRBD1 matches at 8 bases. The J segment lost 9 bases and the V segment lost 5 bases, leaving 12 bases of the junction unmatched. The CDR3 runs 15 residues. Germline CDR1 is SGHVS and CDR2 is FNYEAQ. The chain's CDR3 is CASSETQGAFSIQYF. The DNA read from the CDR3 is TGTGCCAGCAGCGAGACCCAGGGGGCGTTTAGCATT.

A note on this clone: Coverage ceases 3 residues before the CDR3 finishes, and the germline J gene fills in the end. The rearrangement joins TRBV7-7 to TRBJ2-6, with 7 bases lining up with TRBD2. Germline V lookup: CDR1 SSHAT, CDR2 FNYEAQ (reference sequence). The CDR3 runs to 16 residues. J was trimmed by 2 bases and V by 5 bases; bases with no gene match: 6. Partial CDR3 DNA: TGTGCCAGCAGCCCCGCGGCGGGGGCTGGGGCCAACGTC. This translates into CASSPAAGAGANV. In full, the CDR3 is CASSPAAGAGANVLTF.

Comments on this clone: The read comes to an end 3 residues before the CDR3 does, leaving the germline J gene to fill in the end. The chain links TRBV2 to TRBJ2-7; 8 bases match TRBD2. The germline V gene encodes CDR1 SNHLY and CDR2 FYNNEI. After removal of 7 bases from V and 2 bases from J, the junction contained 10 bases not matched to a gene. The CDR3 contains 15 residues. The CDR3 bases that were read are TGTGCCAGCACCGGGGGGGGCACCGGAACCTACGAG. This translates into CASTGGGTGTYE. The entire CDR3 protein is CASTGGGTGTYEQYF. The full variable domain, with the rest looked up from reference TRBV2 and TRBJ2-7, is EPEVTQTPSHQVTQMGQEVILRCVPISNHLYFYWYRQILGQKVEFLVSFYNNEISEKSEIFDDQFSVERPDGSNFTLKIRSTKLEDSAMYFCASTGGGTGTYEQYFGPGTRLTVT.

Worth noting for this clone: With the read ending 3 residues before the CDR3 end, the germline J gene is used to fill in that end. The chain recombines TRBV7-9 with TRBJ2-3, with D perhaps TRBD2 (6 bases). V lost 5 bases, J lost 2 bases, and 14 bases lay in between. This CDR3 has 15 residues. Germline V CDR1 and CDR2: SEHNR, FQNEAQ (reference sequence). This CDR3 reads CASSPRDLFTDTQYF. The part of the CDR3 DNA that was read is TGTGCCAGCAGCCCCCGGGACTTGTTCACAGATACG.

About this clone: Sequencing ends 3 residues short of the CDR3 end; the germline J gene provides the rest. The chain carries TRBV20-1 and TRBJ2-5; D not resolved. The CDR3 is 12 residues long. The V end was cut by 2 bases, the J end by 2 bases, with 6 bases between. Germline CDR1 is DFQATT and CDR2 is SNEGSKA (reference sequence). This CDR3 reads CSARLLQETQYF. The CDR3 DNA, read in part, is TGCAGTGCTAGACTTCTTCAAGAGACC.

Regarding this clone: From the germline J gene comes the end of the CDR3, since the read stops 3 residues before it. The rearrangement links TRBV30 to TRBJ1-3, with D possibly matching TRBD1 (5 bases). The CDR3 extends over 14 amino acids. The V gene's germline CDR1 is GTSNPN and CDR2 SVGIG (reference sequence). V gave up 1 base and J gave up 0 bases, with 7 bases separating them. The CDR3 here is CAWSEGSSGNTIYF. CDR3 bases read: TGTGCCTGGAGTGAGGGGTCCTCTGGAAACACC. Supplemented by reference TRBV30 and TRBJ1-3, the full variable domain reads SQTIHQWPATLVQPVGSPLSLECTVEGTSNPNLYWYRQAAGRGLQLLFYSVGIGQISSEVPQNLSASRPQDRQFILSSKKLLLSDSGFYLCAWSEGSSGNTIYFGEGSWLTVV.

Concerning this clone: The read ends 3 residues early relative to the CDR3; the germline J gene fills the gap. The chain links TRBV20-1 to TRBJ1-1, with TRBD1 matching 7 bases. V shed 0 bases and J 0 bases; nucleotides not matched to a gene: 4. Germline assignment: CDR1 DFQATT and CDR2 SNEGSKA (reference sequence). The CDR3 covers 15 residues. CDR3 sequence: CSARDSGQLNTEAFF. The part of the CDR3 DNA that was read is TGCAGTGCTAGAGATTCGGGACAGCTGAACACTGAA.

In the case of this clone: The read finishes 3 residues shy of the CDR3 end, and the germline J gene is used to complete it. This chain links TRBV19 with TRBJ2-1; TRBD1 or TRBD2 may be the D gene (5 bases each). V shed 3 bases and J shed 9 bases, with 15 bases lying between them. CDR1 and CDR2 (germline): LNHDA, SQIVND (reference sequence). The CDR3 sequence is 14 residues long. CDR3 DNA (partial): TGTGCCAGTAGTATCCCCTTGAGGGGATCTGAG. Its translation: CASSIPLRGSE. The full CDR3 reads CASSIPLRGSEQFF.